The 15 T cell receptor beta chains given below trace back to one sample, sequenced in a study of blood T cell repertoires in COVID-19. TCRdb's table, derived via immunoSEQ multiplex PCR, lists solely in-frame clones and lacks some. The sample yields 100,000 to 150,000 clones, 70% to 85% seen once. The sample comprised peripheral blood. The receptors stem from a human donor with acute or convalescent COVID-19. The donor label of this sample is uncertain.

This chain uses TRBV6-1 with TRBJ1-4, with TRBD1 as a possible D gene (6 bases). The CDR3 is 15 residues long. Germline CDR1 is MNHNS and CDR2 is SASEGT. V gave up 2 bases and J gave up 7 bases, with 14 bases separating them. CDR3 amino acids: CASSERVGHPEKLFF. The CDR3, as DNA: TGTGCCAGCAGTGAAAGGGTGGGACATCCTGAAAAACTGTTTTTT.

The CDR3 DNA reads TGTGCCAGCAGCCAAAGCGCCAGCTCCTACAATGAGCAGTTCTTC. Protein: CASSQSASSYNEQFF. This chain connects TRBV11-2 to TRBJ2-1; no reliable D call. Trimming removed 5 bases at V and 0 bases at J, with 11 bases between. The CDR3 loop spans 15 amino acids. Germline loops: CDR1 SGHAT, CDR2 FQNNGV.

The chain recombines TRBV6-4 with TRBJ2-3; 8 nucleotides align to TRBD2. J gave up 1 base and V 3 bases, and 0 bases lay outside the gene matches. The CDR3 has 14 residues. CDR1 is MRHNA, CDR2 SNTAGT, per germline. The CDR3 sequence is CASSERGGTDTQYF. The CDR3 bases are TGTGCCAGCAGTGAGCGGGGGGGCACAGATACGCAGTATTTT.

The V gene is TRBV30, the J gene TRBJ2-3; 9 nucleotides line up with TRBD1. V trimming: 5 bases; J trimming: 4 bases; junction bases outside the gene matches: 7. This CDR3 is built from 14 residues. Per the germline V gene, CDR1 is GTSNPN and CDR2 is SVGIG (reference sequence). The CDR3, as DNA: TGTGCCTGGGGGGACAGGGCCCCACCAGATACGCAGTATTTT. This translates into CAWGDRAPPDTQYF.

The V and J genes are TRBV24-1 and TRBJ1-5; a weak D match, TRBD1 (6 bases). This CDR3 has 15 amino acids. CDR1 is KGHDR, CDR2 SFDVKD, per germline. Trimming removed 3 bases from V and 7 bases from J, with 15 bases in between. CDR3 DNA sequence: TGTGCCACCAGTGATGGGCGGGGGGCGGAGCAGCCCCAGCATTTT. It translates to CATSDGRGAEQPQHF.

This chain connects TRBV5-1 to TRBJ2-5; 10 nucleotides agree with TRBD2. J lost 3 bases, V lost 3 bases, and 11 bases had no gene match. This CDR3 comprises 17 residues. Germline values: CDR1 SGHRS, CDR2 YFSETQ. CDR3 DNA: TGCGCCAGCAGCTGGGCTAGCGGGGGACTAATTAAAGAGACCCAGTACTTC. This codes for CASSWASGGLIKETQYF.

This clone has a handful of counts. The chain couples TRBV24-1 to TRBJ2-3; 11 bases align to TRBD2. Germline V gene sequence: CDR1 KGHDR, CDR2 SFDVKD. CDR3 length: 16 residues. Trimming took 4 bases from V and 2 from J; bases not matched to a gene: 4. CDR3 in DNA: TGTGCCACCAGTGAACTAGCGGGGGAAACCACAGATACGCAGTATTTT. It specifies CATSELAGETTDTQYF.

The chain carries TRBV2 and TRBJ2-7; 7 bases fit TRBD1. The CDR3 totals 15 residues. Germline V gene data show CDR1 as SNHLY and CDR2 as FYNNEI. After removal of 4 bases from V and 2 bases from J, the junction contained 8 bases not matched to a gene. CDR3 protein: CASSAVTGFTYEQYV. For the CDR3, the DNA is TGTGCCAGCAGTGCTGTGACAGGGTTCACCTACGAGCAGTACGTC.

The chain couples TRBV5-1 to TRBJ1-1, with D possibly matching TRBD1 (6 bases). Germline CDR1 and CDR2: SGHRS and YFSETQ. Trimming took off 0 bases at V and 0 bases at J, with 18 bases between the two ends. The CDR3 contains 18 residues. The chain's CDR3 is CASSLASRRGYMNTEAFF. Here the CDR3 DNA reads TGCGCCAGCAGCTTGGCAAGTCGCAGGGGATACATGAACACTGAAGCTTTCTTT.

This chain uses TRBV28 with TRBJ2-3; TRBD2 agrees at 10 bases. This CDR3 region has 15 residues. Germline loops: CDR1 MDHEN, CDR2 SYDVKM. The V segment lost 6 bases and the J segment 6 bases; nucleotides outside the gene matches: 9. The CDR3 DNA sequence: TGTGCCAGCAGCTTGAGCGGGGGGGTGACGGATACGCAGTATTTT. Residues: CASSLSGGVTDTQYF.

The chain is built from TRBV11-2 and TRBJ2-1, with TRBD1 identical over 7 bases. Germline V lookup: CDR1 SGHAT, CDR2 FQNNGV. V gave up 4 bases and J gave up 8 bases; unmatched junction bases: 14. There are 16 residues in the CDR3. CDR3 nucleotides: TGTGCCAGCAGCTCATTACAGGGACAGCGGTATCATGAGCAGTTCTTC. It codes for CASSSLQGQRYHEQFF.

The chain is built from TRBV10-3 and TRBJ1-3, with a possible D match to TRBD1 (6 bases). V gave up 8 bases and J gave up 0 bases, with 23 bases separating them. CDR1 and CDR2 from the germline V gene are ENHRY and SYGVKD. CDR3 size: 18 residues. The CDR3 region has the DNA TGTGCCATCTCATCGAGTTGGTGGGACATCAGCTCTGGAAACACCATATATTTT. It codes for CAISSSWWDISSGNTIYF.

Judged by abundance, this clone is medium-sized (0.01 to 0.1%). The sample contains more than one DNA sequence encoding this CDR3. The chain employs TRBV4-1 and TRBJ2-7; 7 bases align to TRBD1. Trimming cost V 4 bases and J 3 bases; bases outside gene matches: 6. The CDR3 spans 14 residues. The germline gives CDR1 MGHRA, CDR2 YSYEKL. CDR3 DNA sequence: TGCGCCAGCAGCCTACAGACAGGGTACTACGAGCAGTACGTC. Its protein is CASSLQTGYYEQYV.

V usage is TRBV3-1 (or the pseudogene TRBV3-2) and J usage is TRBJ1-2, with D possibly matching TRBD1 (5 bases). Germline values: CDR1 LGHDT, CDR2 YNNKEL (reference sequence). Trimming stripped 5 bases from V and 0 bases from J, with 16 bases between. This CDR3 comprises 16 residues. Written as DNA, the CDR3 is TGTGCCAGCAGCGGATTTAGCAGGGTAACTAACTATGGCTACACCTTC. Amino acid sequence: CASSGFSRVTNYGYTF.

The chain has TRBV24-1 and TRBJ1-6, with unresolved D. The CDR3 loop spans 13 amino acids. The V gene lost 7 bases and the J gene lost 2 bases, with 5 bases spanning the gap. Germline CDR1 KGHDR, CDR2 SFDVKD. The CDR3 DNA reads TGTGCCACCAGGGCCACCTATAATTCACCCCTCCACTTT. Translation gives CATRATYNSPLHF.